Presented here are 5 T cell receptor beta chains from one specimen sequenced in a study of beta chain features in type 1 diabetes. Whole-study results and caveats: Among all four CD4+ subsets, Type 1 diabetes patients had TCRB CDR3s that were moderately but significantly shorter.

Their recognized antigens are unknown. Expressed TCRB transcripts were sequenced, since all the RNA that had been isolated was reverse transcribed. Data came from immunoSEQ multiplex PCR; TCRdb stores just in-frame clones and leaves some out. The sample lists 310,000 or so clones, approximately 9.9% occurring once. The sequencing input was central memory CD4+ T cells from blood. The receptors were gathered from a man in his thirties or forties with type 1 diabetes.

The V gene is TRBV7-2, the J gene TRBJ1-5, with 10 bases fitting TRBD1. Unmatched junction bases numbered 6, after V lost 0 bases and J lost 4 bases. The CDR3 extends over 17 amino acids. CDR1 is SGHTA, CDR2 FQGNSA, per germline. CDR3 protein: CASSLAGGGQGNQPQHF. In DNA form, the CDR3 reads TGTGCCAGCAGCTTAGCTGGGGGGGGACAGGGGAATCAGCCCCAGCATTTT. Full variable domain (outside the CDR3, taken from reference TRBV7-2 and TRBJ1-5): GAGVSQSPSNKVTEKGKDVELRCDPISGHTALYWYRQSLGQGLEFLIYFQGNSAPDKSGLPSDRFSAERTGGSVSTLTIQRTQQEDSAVYLCASSLAGGGQGNQPQHFGDGTRLSIL.

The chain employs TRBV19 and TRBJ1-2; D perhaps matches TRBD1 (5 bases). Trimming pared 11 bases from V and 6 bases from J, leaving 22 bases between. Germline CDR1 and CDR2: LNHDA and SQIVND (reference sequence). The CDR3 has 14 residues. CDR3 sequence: CASSPGRDANGYTF. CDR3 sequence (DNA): TGTGCCTCCAGTCCGGGGAGGGACGCCAATGGCTACACCTTC.

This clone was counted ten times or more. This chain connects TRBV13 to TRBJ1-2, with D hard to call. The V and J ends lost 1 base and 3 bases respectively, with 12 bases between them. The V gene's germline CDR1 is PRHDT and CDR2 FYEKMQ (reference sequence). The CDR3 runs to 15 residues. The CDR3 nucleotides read TGTGCCAGCAGCTTAGAAGGCGGGAACTACTATGGCTACACCTTC. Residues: CASSLEGGNYYGYTF. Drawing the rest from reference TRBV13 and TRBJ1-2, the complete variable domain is AAGVIQSPRHLIKEKRETATLKCYPIPRHDTVYWYQQGPGQDPQFLISFYEKMQSDKGSIPDRFSAQQFSDYHSELNMSSLELGDSALYFCASSLEGGNYYGYTFGSGTRLTVV.

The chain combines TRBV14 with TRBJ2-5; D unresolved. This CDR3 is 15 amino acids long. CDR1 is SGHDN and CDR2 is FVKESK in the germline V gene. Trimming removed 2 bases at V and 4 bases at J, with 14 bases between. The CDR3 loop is CASSQLRAGGETQYF. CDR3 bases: TGTGCCAGCAGCCAATTACGGGCCGGTGGAGAGACCCAGTACTTC. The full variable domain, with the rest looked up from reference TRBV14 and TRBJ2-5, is EAGVTQFPSHSVIEKGQTVTLRCDPISGHDNLYWYRRVMGKEIKFLLHFVKESKQDESGMPNNRFLAERTGGTYSTLKVQPAELEDSGVYFCASSQLRAGGETQYFGPGTRLLVL.

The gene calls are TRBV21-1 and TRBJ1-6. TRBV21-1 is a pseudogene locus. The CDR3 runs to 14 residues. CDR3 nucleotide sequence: TGTGCCAGCAGCAAAGGATACTGGAGTTCACCCCTCCACTTT. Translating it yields CASSKGYWSSPLHF.